Below are 9 T cell receptor beta chains sequenced from a single sample in a study of glioma-infiltrating T cells after dendritic cell vaccination. TCRdb keeps only in-frame clones here, not all; method: immunoSEQ multiplex PCR. This table holds about 65,000 clones, more than 75% found once. Time point in this sample: after dendritic cell vaccination, including at tumor progression/relapse. The input for sequencing was blood, taken after dendritic cell vaccination. These receptor sequences come from a human donor with glioblastoma.

The chain uses TRBV29-1 and TRBJ1-1; perhaps TRBD1 as D (5 bases). This CDR3 has 10 residues. Looked up from germline, CDR1 is SQVTM and CDR2 is ANQGSEA. V was pared by 6 bases and J by 14 bases, with 16 bases between. CDR3 residues: CSVSGIESFF. CDR3 bases: TGCAGCGTGTCAGGGATAGAATCATTCTTT.

The V gene is TRBV5-6, the J gene TRBJ2-3, with 15 bases identical to TRBD2. With 4 bases clipped from V and 3 bases from J, the junction kept 0 bases outside the gene matches. The CDR3 spans 15 residues. The germline V gene encodes CDR1 SGHDT and CDR2 YYEEEE. CDR3 amino acids: CASSGLAGGTDTQYF. The DNA for the CDR3 is TGTGCCAGCAGCGGACTAGCGGGAGGGACAGATACGCAGTATTTT. The full variable domain, in which reference TRBV5-6 and TRBJ2-3 provide the parts outside the CDR3, is DAGVTQSPTHLIKTRGQQVTLRCSPKSGHDTVSWYQQALGQGPQFIFQYYEEEERQRGNFPDRFSGHQFPNYSSELNVNALLLGDSALYLCASSGLAGGTDTQYFGPGTRLTVL.

The chain carries TRBV25-1 and TRBJ2-1, with 7 bases matching TRBD1. V shed 4 bases, J shed 4 bases, and the junction held 4 bases outside the gene matches. The length of the CDR3 is 14 residues. Germline V gene lookup returns CDR1 MGHDK and CDR2 SYGVNS. The CDR3 bases are TGTGCCAGCAGTGCCAGGGACAGATACAATGAGCAGTTCTTC. Translated: CASSARDRYNEQFF.

The chain is built from TRBV5-4 and TRBJ2-2; 9 bases align to TRBD1. Germline V CDR1 and CDR2: SGHNT, YYREEE (reference sequence). The trim removed 4 bases at V and 4 bases at J, leaving 8 bases unmatched. This CDR3 comprises 16 residues. CDR3 protein: CASSPGQGRGTGELFF. Written as DNA, the CDR3 is TGTGCCAGCAGCCCAGGACAGGGGCGTGGCACCGGGGAGCTGTTTTTT. The complete variable domain, with remaining parts taken from reference TRBV5-4 and TRBJ2-2, reads ETGVTQSPTHLIKTRGQQVTLRCSSQSGHNTVSWYQQALGQGPQFIFQYYREEENGRGNFPPRFSGLQFPNYSSELNVNALELDDSALYLCASSPGQGRGTGELFFGEGSRLTVL.

CDR3 DNA sequence: TGTGCCATCGCTAGGACTAGCGGGGAAGATACGCAGTATTTT. Protein sequence: CAIARTSGEDTQYF. The rearrangement links TRBV10-3 to TRBJ2-3; 12 bases line up with TRBD2. The V segment lost 8 bases and the J segment 5 bases; nucleotides outside the gene matches: 5. Germline CDR1 ENHRY, CDR2 SYGVKD. CDR3 length: 14 amino acids.

V and J are TRBV7-2 and TRBJ1-2; 10 positions match TRBD1. The germline V gene has CDR1 SGHTA and CDR2 FQGNSA. Trimming removed 7 bases from V and 4 bases from J; junction bases left unmatched: 6. CDR3 length equals 14 residues. The DNA for the CDR3 is TGTGCCAGCAACCTAGACAGGGGGCCCTATGGCTACACCTTC. It encodes CASNLDRGPYGYTF.

This clone is a singleton in its sample. The V call is TRBV19, the J call TRBJ2-1; D gene unclear. The germline V gene encodes CDR1 LNHDA and CDR2 SQIVND (reference sequence). There are 12 residues in the CDR3. V lost 5 bases, J lost 8 bases, and 10 bases lay in between. This CDR3 reads CASSPRLDEQFF. The CDR3 bases are TGTGCCAGTAGTCCCCGACTGGATGAGCAGTTCTTC.

The chain carries TRBV7-2 and TRBJ1-4; a weak D match, TRBD1 (6 bases). Trimming pared 5 bases from V and 6 bases from J, leaving 13 bases between. Germline V gene sequence: CDR1 SGHTA, CDR2 FQGNSA. The CDR3 is made up of 14 amino acids. The CDR3 DNA follows: TGTGCCAGCAGCGGCGGGGGGGCGCATGAAAAACTGTTTTTT. Translating it yields CASSGGGAHEKLFF. Full variable domain (rest looked up from reference TRBV7-2 and TRBJ1-4): GAGVSQSPSNKVTEKGKDVELRCDPISGHTALYWYRQSLGQGLEFLIYFQGNSAPDKSGLPSDRFSAERTGGSVSTLTIQRTQQEDSAVYLCASSGGGAHEKLFFGSGTQLSVL.

The chain couples TRBV5-4 to TRBJ1-1, with no clear D. This CDR3 has 15 amino acids. Trimming removed 4 bases at V and 4 bases at J, with 17 bases between. Germline loops: CDR1 SGHNT, CDR2 YYREEE (reference sequence). CDR3 protein: CASSPLRVEGTEAFF. The CDR3 nucleotides are TGTGCCAGCAGCCCCCTAAGGGTTGAGGGCACTGAAGCTTTCTTT.